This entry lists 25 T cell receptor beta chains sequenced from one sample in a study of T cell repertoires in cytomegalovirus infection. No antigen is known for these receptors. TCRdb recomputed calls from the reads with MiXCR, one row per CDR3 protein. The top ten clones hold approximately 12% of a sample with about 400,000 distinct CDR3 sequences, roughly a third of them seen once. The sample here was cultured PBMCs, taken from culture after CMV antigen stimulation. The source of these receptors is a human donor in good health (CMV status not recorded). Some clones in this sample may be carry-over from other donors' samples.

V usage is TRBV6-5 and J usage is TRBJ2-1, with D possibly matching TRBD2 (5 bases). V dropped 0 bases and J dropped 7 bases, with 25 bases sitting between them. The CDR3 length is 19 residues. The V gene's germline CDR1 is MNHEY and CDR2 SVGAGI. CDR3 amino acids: CASSYSRTKKAPSGNEQFF. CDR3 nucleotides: TGTGCCAGCAGTTACTCGCGAACTAAAAAAGCCCCCTCGGGGAATGAGCAGTTCTTC.

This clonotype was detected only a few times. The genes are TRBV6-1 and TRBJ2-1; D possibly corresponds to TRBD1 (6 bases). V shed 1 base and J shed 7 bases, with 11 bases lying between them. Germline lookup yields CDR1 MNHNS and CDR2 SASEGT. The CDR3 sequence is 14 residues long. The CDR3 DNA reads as TGTGCCAGCAGTGAAGAGGGGACACCGAATGAGCAGTTCTTC. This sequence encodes CASSEEGTPNEQFF.

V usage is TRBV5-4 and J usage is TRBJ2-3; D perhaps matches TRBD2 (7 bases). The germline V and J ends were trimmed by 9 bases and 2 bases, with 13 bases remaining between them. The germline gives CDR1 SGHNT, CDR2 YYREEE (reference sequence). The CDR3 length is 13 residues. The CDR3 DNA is TGTGCCACCCGAGGGGGGGTCACAGATACGCAGTATTTT. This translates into CATRGGVTDTQYF.

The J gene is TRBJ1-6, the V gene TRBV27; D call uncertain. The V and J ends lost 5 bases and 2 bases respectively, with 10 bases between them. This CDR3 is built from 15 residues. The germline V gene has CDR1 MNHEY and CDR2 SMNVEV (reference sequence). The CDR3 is CASSLRRTYNSPLHF. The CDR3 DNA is TGTGCCAGCAGTCTTAGGAGGACCTATAATTCACCCCTCCACTTT.

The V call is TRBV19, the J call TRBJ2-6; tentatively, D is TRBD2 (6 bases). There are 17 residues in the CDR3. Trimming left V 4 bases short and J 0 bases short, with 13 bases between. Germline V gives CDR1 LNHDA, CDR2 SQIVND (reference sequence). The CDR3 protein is CASSTGLRSSGANVLTF. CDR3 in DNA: TGTGCCAGTAGTACGGGACTCCGAAGCTCTGGGGCCAACGTCCTGACTTTC.

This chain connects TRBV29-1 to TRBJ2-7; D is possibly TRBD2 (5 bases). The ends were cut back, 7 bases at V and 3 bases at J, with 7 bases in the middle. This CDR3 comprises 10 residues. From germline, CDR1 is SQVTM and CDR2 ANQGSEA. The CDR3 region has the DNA TGCAGCGACGCGGGCTACGAGCAGTACGTC. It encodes CSDAGYEQYV.

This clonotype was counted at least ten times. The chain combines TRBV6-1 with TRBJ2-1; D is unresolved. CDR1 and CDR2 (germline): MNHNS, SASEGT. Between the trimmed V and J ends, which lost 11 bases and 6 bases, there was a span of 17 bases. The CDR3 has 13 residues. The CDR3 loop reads CAANSNRGNEQFF. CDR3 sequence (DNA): TGTGCCGCGAACAGTAACAGAGGCAATGAGCAGTTCTTC.

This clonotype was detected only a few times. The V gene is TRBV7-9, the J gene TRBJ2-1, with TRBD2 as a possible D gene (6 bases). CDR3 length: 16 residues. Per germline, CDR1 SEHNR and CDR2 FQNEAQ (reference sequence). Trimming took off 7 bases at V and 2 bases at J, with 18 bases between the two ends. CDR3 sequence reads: CASITGAGGTYNEQFF. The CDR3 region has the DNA TGTGCCAGCATCACGGGTGCCGGGGGAACCTACAATGAGCAGTTCTTC.

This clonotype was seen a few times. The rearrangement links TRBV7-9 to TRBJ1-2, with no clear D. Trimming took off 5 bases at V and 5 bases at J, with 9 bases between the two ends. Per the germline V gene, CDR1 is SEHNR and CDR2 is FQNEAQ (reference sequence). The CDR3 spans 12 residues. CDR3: CASSGRRYGYTF. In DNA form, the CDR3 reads TGTGCCAGCAGCGGTAGACGGTATGGCTACACCTTC.

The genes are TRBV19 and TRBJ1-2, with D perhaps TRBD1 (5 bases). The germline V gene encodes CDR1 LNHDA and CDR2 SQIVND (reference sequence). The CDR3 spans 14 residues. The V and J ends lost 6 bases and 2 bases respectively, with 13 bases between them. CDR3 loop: CASRAGTVNYGYTF. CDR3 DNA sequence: TGTGCCAGTAGAGCCGGGACGGTGAACTATGGCTACACCTTC.

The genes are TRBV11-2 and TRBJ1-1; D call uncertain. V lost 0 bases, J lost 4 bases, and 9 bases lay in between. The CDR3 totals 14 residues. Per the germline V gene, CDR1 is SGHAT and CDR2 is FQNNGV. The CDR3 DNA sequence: TGTGCCAGCAGCTTAGATACGGTTGCCACTGAAGCTTTCTTT. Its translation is CASSLDTVATEAFF.

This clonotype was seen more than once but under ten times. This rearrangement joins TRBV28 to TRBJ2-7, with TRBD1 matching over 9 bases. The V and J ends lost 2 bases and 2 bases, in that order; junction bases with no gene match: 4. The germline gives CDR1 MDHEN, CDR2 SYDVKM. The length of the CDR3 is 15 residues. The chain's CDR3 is CASSLPNRGPYEQYF. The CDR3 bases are TGTGCCAGCAGTTTACCCAACAGGGGGCCCTACGAGCAGTACTTC.

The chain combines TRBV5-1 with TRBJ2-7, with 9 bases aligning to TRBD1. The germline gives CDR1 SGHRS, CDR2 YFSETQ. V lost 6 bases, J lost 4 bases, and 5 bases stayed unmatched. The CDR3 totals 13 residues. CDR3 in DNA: TGCGCCAGCACCGGGACAGGGAATTACGAGCAGTACTTC. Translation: CASTGTGNYEQYF.

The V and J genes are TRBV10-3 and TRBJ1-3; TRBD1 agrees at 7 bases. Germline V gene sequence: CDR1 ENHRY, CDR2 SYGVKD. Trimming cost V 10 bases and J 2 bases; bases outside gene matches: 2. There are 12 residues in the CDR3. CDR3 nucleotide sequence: TGTGCCAGCACAGGGGCTGGAAACACCATATATTTT. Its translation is CASTGAGNTIYF.

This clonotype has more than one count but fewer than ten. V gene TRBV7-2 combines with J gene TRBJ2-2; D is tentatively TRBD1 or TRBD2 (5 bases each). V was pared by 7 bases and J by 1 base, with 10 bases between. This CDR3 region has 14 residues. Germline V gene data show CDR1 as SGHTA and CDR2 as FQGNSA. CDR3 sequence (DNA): TGTGCCAGCAACCCGGGACGGAACACCGGGGAGCTGTTTTTT. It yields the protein CASNPGRNTGELFF.

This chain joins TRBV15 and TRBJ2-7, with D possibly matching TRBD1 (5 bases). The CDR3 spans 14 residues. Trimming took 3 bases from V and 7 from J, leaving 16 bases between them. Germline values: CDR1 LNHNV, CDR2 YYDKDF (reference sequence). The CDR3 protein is CATSRVDSLGEQYF. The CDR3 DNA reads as TGTGCCACCAGCAGGGTAGACAGTCTTGGAGAGCAGTACTTC.

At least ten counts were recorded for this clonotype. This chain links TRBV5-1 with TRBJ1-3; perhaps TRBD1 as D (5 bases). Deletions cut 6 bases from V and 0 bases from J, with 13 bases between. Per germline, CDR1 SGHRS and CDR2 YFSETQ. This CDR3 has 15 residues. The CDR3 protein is CASTLAGHSGNTIYF. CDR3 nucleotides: TGCGCCAGCACCCTCGCGGGGCACTCTGGAAACACCATATATTTT.

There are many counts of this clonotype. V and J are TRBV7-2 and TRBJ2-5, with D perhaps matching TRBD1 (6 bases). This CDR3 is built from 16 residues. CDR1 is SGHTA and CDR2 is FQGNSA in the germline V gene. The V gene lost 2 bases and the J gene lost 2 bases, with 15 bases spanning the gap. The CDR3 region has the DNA TGTGCCAGCAGCTTAAGCCGAGGGGGAATACAAGAGACCCAGTACTTC. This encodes CASSLSRGGIQETQYF.

CDR3 in DNA: TGCGCCAGCAGCCACCCTGTTACCCGCAACTATGGCTACACCTTC. Protein product: CASSHPVTRNYGYTF. The chain employs TRBV4-1 and TRBJ1-2; D is uncertain. Trimming took 3 bases from V and 2 from J, leaving 13 bases between them. Germline V gives CDR1 MGHRA, CDR2 YSYEKL. The CDR3 spans 15 residues.

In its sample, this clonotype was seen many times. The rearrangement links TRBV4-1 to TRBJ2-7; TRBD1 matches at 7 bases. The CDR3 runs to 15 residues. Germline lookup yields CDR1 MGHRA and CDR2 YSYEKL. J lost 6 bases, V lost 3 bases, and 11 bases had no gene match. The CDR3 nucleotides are TGCGCCAGCAGCCATCAGACAGGGTCGCTAGTCGAGCAGTACTTC. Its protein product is CASSHQTGSLVEQYF.

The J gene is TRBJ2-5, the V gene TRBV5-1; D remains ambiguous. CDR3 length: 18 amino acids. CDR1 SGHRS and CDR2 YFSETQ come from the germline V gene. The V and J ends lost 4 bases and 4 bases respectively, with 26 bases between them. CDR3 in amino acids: CASSPDFQHGPQLETQYF. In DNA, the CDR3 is TGCGCCAGCAGCCCGGATTTTCAGCACGGACCCCAATTAGAGACCCAGTACTTC.

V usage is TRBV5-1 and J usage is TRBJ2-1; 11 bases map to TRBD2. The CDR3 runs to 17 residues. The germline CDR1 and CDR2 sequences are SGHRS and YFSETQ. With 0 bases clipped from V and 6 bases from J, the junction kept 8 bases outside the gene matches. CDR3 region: CASSLALLAGERNEQFF. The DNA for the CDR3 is TGCGCCAGCAGCTTGGCCTTACTAGCGGGAGAGCGCAATGAGCAGTTCTTC.

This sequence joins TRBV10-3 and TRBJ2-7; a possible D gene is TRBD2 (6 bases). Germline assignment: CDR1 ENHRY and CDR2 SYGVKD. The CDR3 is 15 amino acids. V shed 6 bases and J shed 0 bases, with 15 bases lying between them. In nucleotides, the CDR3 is TGTGCCATCAGACCGGGACTCGGGAGCTCCTACGAGCAGTACTTC. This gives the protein CAIRPGLGSSYEQYF.

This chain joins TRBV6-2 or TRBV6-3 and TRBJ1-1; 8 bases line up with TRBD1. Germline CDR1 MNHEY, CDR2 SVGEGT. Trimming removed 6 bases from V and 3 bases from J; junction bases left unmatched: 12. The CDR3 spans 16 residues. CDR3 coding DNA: TGTGCCAGCAGCACCTCTCGACAGGGGAGGGACACTGAAGCTTTCTTT. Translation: CASSTSRQGRDTEAFF.

The CDR3 sequence: CATSVRLAGEQYV. In DNA form, the CDR3 reads TGTGCCACCAGCGTCCGACTAGCGGGGGAGCAGTACGTC. The chain is built from TRBV15 and TRBJ2-7, with 11 bases identical to TRBD2. The ends lost 5 bases at V and 7 bases at J; junction bases unmatched: 4. The germline CDR1 and CDR2 sequences are LNHNV and YYDKDF (reference sequence). The CDR3 runs to 13 residues.